This T cell receptor (beta chain) was identified in a study of PD-L1 blockade in urothelial cancer. Study-level background: The number of prior chemotherapy regimens per patient was 0 to 3. Blood was evaluated 3 weeks (second dose) and 6 weeks after therapy began.

Repertoires were generated with immunoSEQ multiplex PCR, while TCRdb's copy carries only in-frame clones and drops some. The repertoire holds tens of thousands of clones, with 82% as singletons. This clone was observed a handful of times. The CDR3 runs 16 residues. V was shortened by 3 bases and J by 2 bases, with 11 bases between the two germline ends. From germline, CDR1 is LNHDA and CDR2 SQIVND (reference sequence). Time point of the sample: pretreatment peripheral blood. The sample here was PBMCs, taken around atezolizumab (anti-PD-L1) treatment. The chain employs TRBV19 and TRBJ2-6; D is uncertain. This receptor was identified in a man aged 45-65 years with urothelial cancer. In DNA, the CDR3 is TGTGCCAGTAGTATCATCGACTTAGCTGGGGCCAACGTCCTGACTTTC. This sequence encodes CASSIIDLAGANVLTF. Supplemented by reference TRBV19 and TRBJ2-6, the full variable domain reads DGGITQSPKYLFRKEGQNVTLSCEQNLNHDAMYWYRQDPGQGLRLIYYSQIVNDFQKGDIAEGYSVSREKKESFPLTVTSAQKNPTAFYLCASSIIDLAGANVLTFGAGSRLTVL.